This TCR beta chain derives from a study of T cell clonotyping in hematopoietic cell transplantation. Findings and limits, study-wide: No sorting was done, leaving CD4 and CD8 contributions mixed. Pathologically expanded recipient clonotypes increased progressively from day 30 to day 180 as diversity fell. Graft donor and pretransplant recipient Inverse Simpson Index values predicted broader posttransplant TCR diversity.

V was cut by 2 bases and J by 2 bases, with 15 bases left in between. This CDR3 comprises 16 residues. CDR1 is MNHNS and CDR2 is SASEGT in the germline V gene. Measured with immunoSEQ multiplex PCR; TCRdb has only the in-frame clones, and not every one. The data hold 9,100 or so clones, with about 88% observed a single time. About this clone itself: The antigen remains undetermined.

This rearrangement joins TRBV6-1 to TRBJ2-5, with D maybe TRBD1 (7 bases). The source is a male patient aged 60-70 years who had an allogeneic stem cell transplant from a related donor, so the T cells may come from the graft donor. Some clones in this sample may be carry-over from other donors' samples. The sequenced sample was peripheral blood mononuclear cells, obtained at the time of graft-versus-host disease after allogeneic stem cell transplant. The CDR3 DNA follows: TGTGCCAGCAGTGAATTAGGGGGGACAGTACAAGAGACCCAGTACTTC. This gives the protein CASSELGGTVQETQYF.